This T cell receptor beta chain was documented in a study of blood T cell repertoires in COVID-19. Per germline, CDR1 SGHNT and CDR2 YYREEE (reference sequence). The CDR3 length is 17 residues. V shed 3 bases and J 4 bases; nucleotides not matched to a gene: 10. Original handling: For nucleated cells, counts were estimated from reference gene primer amplification. The repertoire was sequenced with immunoSEQ multiplex PCR; TCRdb's copy has only in-frame clones and lacks some. D and trimming were read from the DNA, whereas the V and J calls and clone size are those reported in that table. The sample lists a few hundred thousand clones, 85% to 90% occurring once.

This TCR was recovered from a woman in her thirties or forties who had recovered from COVID-19. The chain carries TRBV5-4 and TRBJ2-5; 12 nucleotides agree with TRBD2. Sequenced input: peripheral blood. The CDR3 DNA is TGTGCCAGCAGCTCCCGGACTAGCGGGGCCGCAGGAGAGACCCAGTACTTC. Residues: CASSSRTSGAAGETQYF.